This T cell receptor (beta chain) was captured by sequencing in a study of human T cells and chemical hapten exposure. This clonotype was counted a few times. Its antigen remains unidentified. TCRdb independently ran MiXCR on the RACE reads; one entry per CDR3 protein. The sample includes tens of thousands of distinct CDR3 sequences, around 10% of them seen just once. The study's findings and limits: Expanded TCRs clustered into significantly more large CDR3 similarity groups than controls, the analysis revealed. With DPC sensitization, TCRs exceeding 1 in 1000 frequency showed no change.

CDR1 and CDR2 from the germline V gene are DFQATT and SNEGSKA (reference sequence). The CDR3 covers 12 residues. Between the trimmed V and J ends, which lost 5 bases and 4 bases, there was a span of 11 bases. As to time point: patch test 2, 6 weeks after DPC sensitization. Indicated treatment: therapeutic diphenylcyclopropenone sensitization with weekly scalp DPC. The sequencing here drew on whole blood, taken in connection with sensitization to the hapten diphenylcyclopropenone (DPC). The chain is built from TRBV20-1 and TRBJ2-5; D may be TRBD1 or TRBD2 (6 bases each). This sequence originates from a man aged 35-49 years with alopecia areata. Some clones in this sample may be carry-over from other donors' samples. The DNA for the CDR3 is TGCAGTGCTTGGGGGGCCCCAGAGACCCAGTACTTC. Its protein product is CSAWGAPETQYF.